The rows below give T cell receptor beta chains drawn from one sample of a study of Ad26.COV2.S vaccination and SARS-CoV-2 variants. Libraries were prepared by immunoSEQ multiplex PCR; TCRdb keeps only in-frame clonotypes and omits some of them. The data show 400,000 to 500,000 clones, roughly 90% seen once. The specimen was peripheral blood, collected in a trial of Ad26.COV2.S vaccine versus placebo. The receptors stem from a person between 18 and 59 years old who received the Ad26.COV2.S COVID-19 vaccine or a placebo. The CDR3 runs from the conserved cysteine through the conserved F or W. A D gene is named only where the DNA matches it firmly. Size values are once, few and many counts, or a class for expanded clones, and some rows have none.

j_call: TRBJ2-3; v_call: TRBV6-4; clone_size: -; d_call: TRBD2; cdr3_aa: CASSDSGSGAVDTQYF; cdr3_nt: TGTGCCAGCAGTGACTCAGGGAGCGGGGCAGTAGATACGCAGTATTTT
j_call: TRBJ2-1; v_call: TRBV11-2; clone_size: -; d_call: -; cdr3_aa: CAGGSGYYNEQFF; cdr3_nt: TGTGCCGGGGGTTCAGGATACTACAATGAGCAGTTCTTC
j_call: TRBJ1-5; v_call: TRBV5-4; clone_size: -; d_call: -; cdr3_aa: CASSLEGQPQHF; cdr3_nt: TGTGCCAGCAGCTTGGAAGGGCAGCCCCAGCATTTT
j_call: TRBJ1-5; v_call: TRBV21-1; clone_size: -; d_call: -; cdr3_aa: CASSKGWDRGYSNSNQPQHF; cdr3_nt: TGTGCCAGCAGCAAAGGGTGGGACAGGGGCTATTCAAATAGCAATCAGCCCCAGCATTTT
j_call: TRBJ2-7; v_call: TRBV7-2; clone_size: -; d_call: -; cdr3_aa: CASSLWLGRGNYEQYF; cdr3_nt: TGTGCCAGCAGCTTATGGTTGGGCAGGGGTAACTACGAGCAGTACTTC
j_call: TRBJ2-7; v_call: TRBV6-6; clone_size: -; d_call: -; cdr3_aa: CASSYWVGVSYEQYF; cdr3_nt: TGTGCCAGCAGTTACTGGGTGGGGGTCTCCTACGAGCAGTACTTC
j_call: TRBJ1-1; v_call: TRBV11-3; clone_size: -; d_call: -; cdr3_aa: CASSSQGNEAFF; cdr3_nt: TGTGCCAGCAGCTCACAGGGAAATGAAGCTTTCTTT
j_call: TRBJ2-7; v_call: TRBV7-2; clone_size: once; d_call: TRBD1; cdr3_aa: CASSSTWTGGSYEQYF; cdr3_nt: TGTGCCAGCAGCTCCACATGGACAGGGGGCTCCTACGAGCAGTACTTC
j_call: TRBJ2-5; v_call: TRBV10-3; clone_size: -; d_call: -; cdr3_aa: CAISESLETQYF; cdr3_nt: TGTGCCATCAGTGAGTCGCTGGAGACCCAGTACTTC
j_call: TRBJ1-1; v_call: TRBV5-1; clone_size: once; d_call: -; cdr3_aa: CASSRETNTEAFF; cdr3_nt: TGCGCCAGCAGCCGGGAAACAAACACTGAAGCTTTCTTT
j_call: TRBJ1-1; v_call: TRBV19; clone_size: -; d_call: -; cdr3_aa: CASSITGTEAFF; cdr3_nt: TGTGCCAGTAGTATAACAGGGACTGAAGCTTTCTTT
j_call: TRBJ2-2; v_call: TRBV6-2/TRBV6-3; clone_size: few; d_call: TRBD2; cdr3_aa: CASSYQSGGPNTGELFF; cdr3_nt: TGTGCCAGCAGTTACCAGAGCGGGGGCCCCAACACCGGGGAGCTGTTTTTT
j_call: TRBJ2-7; v_call: TRBV10-3; clone_size: -; d_call: -; cdr3_aa: CAISEAGRHEQYF; cdr3_nt: TGTGCCATCAGTGAGGCAGGGAGGCACGAGCAGTACTTC
j_call: TRBJ2-3; v_call: TRBV29-1; clone_size: -; d_call: -; cdr3_aa: CSVGRRTVDTQYF; cdr3_nt: TGCAGCGTGGGGCGACGAACGGTGGATACGCAGTATTTT
j_call: TRBJ1-2; v_call: TRBV28; clone_size: few; d_call: -; cdr3_aa: CASSPPAGAALRYGYTF; cdr3_nt: TGTGCCAGCAGTCCCCCCGCCGGGGCAGCCCTTCGCTATGGCTACACCTTC
j_call: TRBJ2-7; v_call: TRBV12-3/TRBV12-4; clone_size: -; d_call: -; cdr3_aa: CASSNSDRYEQYF; cdr3_nt: TGTGCCAGCAGTAACTCGGACCGGTACGAGCAGTACTTC
j_call: TRBJ2-7; v_call: TRBV28; clone_size: -; d_call: TRBD1; cdr3_aa: CASSFPRGMGPTYEQYF; cdr3_nt: TGTGCCAGCAGTTTCCCCAGGGGGATGGGGCCGACTTACGAGCAGTACTTC